Listed below are T cell receptor beta chains from one sample, sequenced in a study of blood T cells in healthy people across ages. Each CDR3 protein is one row after TCRdb ran MiXCR on the 5' RACE reads. This table holds about 720,000 distinct CDR3 sequences, 20% to 25% found once. This sample was also put to use in a study of T cells of mothers and their children.

The sequenced sample consisted of blood. The source is a boy aged 5 to 17 in good health. Both conserved end residues are part of each CDR3. The D gene is left open where the match is weak. For some rows the clone size is stated as once, few or many, or as a class when expanded; others skip it.

d_gene | abundance | j_gene | len | v_gene | CDR3nt | CDR3aa
TRBD2 | - | TRBJ2-1 | 15 | TRBV5-5 | TGTACCAGCAGCCTAGGACTAGGGGTCTACAATGAGCAGTTCTTC | CTSSLGLGVYNEQFF
- | many | TRBJ2-3 | 11 | TRBV3-1 | TGTGCCAGCAGCCAAGCAGATACGCAGTATTTT | CASSQADTQYF
- | few | TRBJ2-7 | 15 | TRBV21-1 | TGTGCCAGCACCCCACCTGACACGCAGTCCTACGAGCAGTACTTC | CASTPPDTQSYEQYF
TRBD2 | - | TRBJ2-7 | 17 | TRBV27 | TGTGCCAGCAGGAAGAGGCTATCGGGGACTAGTAACCACGAGCAGTACTTC | CASRKRLSGTSNHEQYF
- | - | TRBJ2-6 | 15 | TRBV27 | TGTGCCAGCAGTTTACATTTCTCTGGGGCCAACGTCCTGACTTTC | CASSLHFSGANVLTF
- | - | TRBJ2-1 | 15 | TRBV5-1 | TGCGCCAGCAGCCCGCCGGATTTTACGTCGAATGAGCAGTTCTTC | CASSPPDFTSNEQFF
- | - | TRBJ1-6 | 13 | TRBV12-3/TRBV12-4 | TGTGCCAGCAGTTTATACAGGGATTCACCCCTCCACTTT | CASSLYRDSPLHF
TRBD1 | few | TRBJ1-1 | 13 | TRBV7-9 | TGTGCCAGCACCCCAGGGGGGAGCACTGAAGCTTTCTTT | CASTPGGSTEAFF
TRBD2 | - | TRBJ2-1 | 17 | TRBV2 | TGTGCCAGCCGCCGCCTCTTATTAGCGGGGGGGCAGGGGGAGCAGTTCTTC | CASRRLLLAGGQGEQFF
TRBD1 | - | TRBJ1-5 | 15 | TRBV20-1 | TGCAGTGCTAGAGGACTAGGACAGGAACATCAGCCCCAGCATTTT | CSARGLGQEHQPQHF
- | - | TRBJ2-1 | 13 | TRBV12-3/TRBV12-4 | TGTGCCAGCAGTTCGGAGGGGGGGCATGAGCAGTTCTTC | CASSSEGGHEQFF
- | few | TRBJ2-4 | 15 | TRBV27 | TGTGCCAGCAGTTTATCCTGGGGGGCGCGGGACATTCAGTACTTC | CASSLSWGARDIQYF
- | few | TRBJ2-2 | 12 | TRBV2 | TGTGCCGCCGGGACTCACACCGGGGAGCTGTTTTTT | CAAGTHTGELFF
TRBD2 | - | TRBJ2-5 | 15 | TRBV2 | TGTGCCAGCTCTGGGGCTAGCGGGTACCAAGAGACCCAGTACTTC | CASSGASGYQETQYF
- | few | TRBJ2-1 | 15 | TRBV27 | TGTGCCAGCAGCAAACGACTAATCCCTTACAATGAGCAGTTCTTC | CASSKRLIPYNEQFF
TRBD1 | - | TRBJ1-4 | 14 | TRBV6-1 | TGTGCCAGCAGTGGACAGGGCAATAATGAAAAACTGTTTTTT | CASSGQGNNEKLFF
TRBD1 | few | TRBJ1-1 | 15 | TRBV30 | TGTGCCTGGGTCCTCCAGGACAGGTGGAACACTGAAGCTTTCTTT | CAWVLQDRWNTEAFF
TRBD1 | few | TRBJ2-7 | 15 | TRBV6-2/TRBV6-3 | TGTGCCAGCAGTTACGTCGGGACAGCTTACTACGAGCAGTACTTC | CASSYVGTAYYEQYF
TRBD1 | few | TRBJ2-7 | 16 | TRBV7-6 | TGTGCCAGCAGCTCAAGGCCGGGACAGGGGGCCTACGAGCAGTACTTC | CASSSRPGQGAYEQYF
- | - | TRBJ2-3 | 15 | TRBV4-3 | TGCGCCAGCAGCCAAGATCGCGTAGACACAGATACGCAGTATTTT | CASSQDRVDTDTQYF
- | - | TRBJ2-5 | 16 | TRBV2 | TGTGCCAGCAGTGCTTTAGGCCCGCAACCTCAAGAGACCCAGTACTTC | CASSALGPQPQETQYF